This entry is about one T cell receptor beta chain. The germline V gene encodes CDR1 MNHNS and CDR2 SASEGT. V lost 3 bases and J lost 7, with 13 bases in between. The CDR3 totals 15 residues. Sequencing used immunoSEQ v3. Some clones are missing from TCRdb's copy, which holds only in-frame ones; the method was immunoSEQ multiplex PCR. The table lists 55,000 to 65,000 clones, under 75% of them singletons. The sample belongs to a study of TIL therapy for anti-PD-1-resistant metastatic lung cancer. Time point denoted: pre-treatment sample, taken before nivolumab and TIL therapy. The rearrangement links TRBV6-1 to TRBJ1-6; D is possibly TRBD1 (5 bases). The sequence was collected from a person between 25 and 79 years old with non-small cell lung cancer. The sample consisted of blood, taken at baseline. The CDR3 region has the DNA TGTGCCAGCAGTGATGAGGCCAGGGTAAATTCACCCCTCCACTTT. It yields the protein CASSDEARVNSPLHF.